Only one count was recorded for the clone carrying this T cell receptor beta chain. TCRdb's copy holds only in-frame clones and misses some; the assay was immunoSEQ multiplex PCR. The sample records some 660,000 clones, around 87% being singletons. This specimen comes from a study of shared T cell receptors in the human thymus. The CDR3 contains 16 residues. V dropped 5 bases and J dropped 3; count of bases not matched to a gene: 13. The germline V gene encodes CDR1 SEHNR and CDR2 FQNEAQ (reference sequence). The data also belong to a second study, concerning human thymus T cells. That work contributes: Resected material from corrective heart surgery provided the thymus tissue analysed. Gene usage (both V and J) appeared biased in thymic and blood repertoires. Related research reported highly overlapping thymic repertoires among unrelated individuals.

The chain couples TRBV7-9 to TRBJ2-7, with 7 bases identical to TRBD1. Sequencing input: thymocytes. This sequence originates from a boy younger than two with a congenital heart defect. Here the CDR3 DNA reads TGTGCCAGCAGCGGACGCCAGAGGGACAGAAACTACGAGCAGTACTTC. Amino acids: CASSGRQRDRNYEQYF.